This record covers a single T cell receptor beta chain. No cognate antigen has been identified for it. Nothing much larger sits one base from this clone, and base qualities are not available. This sample is drawn from a study of human T cells and chemical hapten exposure (dated by TCRdb to the early 2020s). As for the study more broadly: For sensitization, 2% DPC in acetone was applied to a roughly 2 cm by roughly 2 cm area of upper inner arm skin. The mostly female patient cohort included alopecia areata with under or over 50% scalp involvement, alopecia totalis and alopecia universalis. Patch testing was performed on the upper back with Finn chambers containing 0.01% DPC, and the patch tests were scored after 6 days according to International Contact Dermatitis Research Group standards. Weekly therapeutic DPC doses were additionally applied to the scalp of patients throughout the roughly 25-week study period. For TCR sequencing, blood came from over 25 alopecia patients at anywhere from one to four time points (pre-sensitization, 2, 6 and 24 weeks). The study tracked peripheral blood TCR repertoire changes in vivo during primary and secondary sensitization to the hapten diphenylcyclopropenone (DPC) in alopecia patients. Blood samples were taken from patients before sensitization (week 0) and then at 2, 6 and about 24 weeks after DPC sensitization. The libraries were sequenced as a pool, and the TCR yield per sample differed mostly because of small variations in library volumes within the pool. The paper's findings and limits, for the study overall: A positive correlation was found between the number of PT1 expanded TCRs and patch test score, with significance reached at thresholds 8, 16 and 32 but not 4. All patients had alopecia, a presumed autoimmune disease, so their immune response might differ from that of healthy individuals. After repeated subsampling, the strength of the expansion versus patch-test correlation and the threshold at which it became significant changed. Expanded TCRs formed significantly more large CDR3 similarity clusters than pre-sensitization or healthy control sets, consistent with antigen-driven responses. The number of TCRs above 1 in 1000 frequency did not change with DPC sensitization; there was no evidence of global repertoire structure alterations.

The time point tag for this specimen amounts to: patch test 2, 6 weeks after DPC sensitization. Sample treatment or condition, as interpreted from the label and publication: therapeutic diphenylcyclopropenone sensitization with weekly scalp DPC. Blood at each patch-test visit was drawn before the patch test was applied. To be eligible, patients had to be aged 18 to 70, diagnosed with alopecia and judged suitable for DPC therapy, while pregnant patients were excluded. Unfractionated whole blood was collected in Tempus Blood RNA tubes, and total RNA was extracted from that blood. The library was produced with RACE. TCRdb lists the instrument as NextSeq 500. Library preparation attached unique molecular identifiers to individual cDNA molecules for quantitative, reproducible TCR counting. Each blood RNA sample was used to sequence both TCR alpha and TCR beta chains. As for the authors' bioinformatics: Samples had a median of 95,638 TCRs, with a range from about 23,224 to 750,000. The Decombinator software suite was used to annotate V, J and CDR3 in the TCR reads. Every sample was subsampled to the same number of TCRs (28,000) for the PS versus PT1 abundance plots. Expanded TCRs were defined as absent before sensitization and observed at least eight times at the 2-week time point. The public reads were run again by TCRdb, first through fastp at Q25 and then through MiXCR, and only productive beta chains were kept. When rows share a CDR3 protein, they turn into one entry using the most common DNA and genes. The V and J calls come from TCRdb's annotation, not from the publication. For this sample there are 65,000 to 90,000 distinct CDR3 sequences; 6.5% to 8.5% appear just once. The top ten constitute about 1.5% of the sample.

The V end loses 3 bases and the J end loses 0 bases, and a stretch of 6 bases separates them. Inclusive of the bounding cysteine and phenylalanine, the CDR3 is 14 residues long. Only CDR3 DNA remains: 42 bases, in frame from the first base. According to the germline V gene, CDR1 reads SGDLS and CDR2 reads YYNGEE. Sample: whole blood, taken in connection with sensitization to the hapten diphenylcyclopropenone (DPC). The origin of this receptor is a woman aged 25 to 39 with alopecia areata. Some clones in this sample may be carry-over from other donors' samples. The chain joins TRBV9 to TRBJ1-4, and TRBD1 may be the D gene, going by 5 matching bases. CDR3 protein: CASSEGPTNEKLFF. In nucleotide form, the sequence is TGTGCCAGCAGCGAGGGACCAACTAATGAAAAACTGTTTTTT.